This T cell receptor beta chain derives from a study of cytomegalovirus exposure and HLA in healthy donors. PCR amplification relied on 60 Vbeta primers (plus 13 Jbeta primers). Here immunoSEQ multiplex PCR was the method, and the copy in TCRdb shows in-frame clones only, minus some. Of about 160,000 clones detected, 82% appear once; the ten largest clones hold approximately 1.5%. Germline lookup yields CDR1 KGHSH and CDR2 LQKENI. This CDR3 is built from 17 residues. Trimming left V 3 bases short and J 7 bases short, with 21 bases between. This chain uses TRBV18 with TRBJ1-4, with D possibly matching TRBD1 (6 bases). Sequencing input: PBMCs. The sequence was collected from a girl between 10 and 17 years old in good health and CMV-seropositive. The CDR3 nucleotides read TGTGCCAGCTCACCGGGAGAAGTCGGGGGGGCTGGTGAAAAACTGTTTTTT. This translates into CASSPGEVGGAGEKLFF.